The clone carrying this T cell receptor (beta chain) was detected only a few times. Antigen: not known. Primers included in the PCR were 60 Vbeta and 13 Jbeta primers. TCRdb keeps only in-frame clones here, not all; method: immunoSEQ multiplex PCR. The table has more than 95,000 clones, roughly 15% seen once. These data originate in a study of cytomegalovirus exposure and HLA in healthy donors. The wider study: Roughly 92 million unique TCRs, all from HLA-typed donors, were included in an early release of the data. Whole-study findings and limits: In vitro, a few CMV-associated chains proved specific for CMV antigens. It was reported that the classifier diagnosed cytomegalovirus status with high specificity and sensitivity in both the original and validation cohorts. Rarity held for most TCR sequences, but there were some public TCRs that occurred in many donors.

The CDR3 is 12 amino acids. The V and J ends lost 3 bases and 6 bases respectively, with 9 bases between them. Germline CDR1 is SGHDT and CDR2 is YYEEEE. This clonotype was obtained from a female donor in good health and CMV-seronegative. The V and J genes are TRBV5-6 and TRBJ1-1; no clear D gene. The material sequenced was PBMCs. CDR3 DNA: TGTGCCAGCAGCTCTGGGCTCGCTGAAGCTTTCTTT. Protein sequence: CASSSGLAEAFF.